A single sample is the source of the 14 T cell receptor beta chains below, sequenced in a study of cytomegalovirus exposure and HLA in healthy donors. 13 Jbeta primers and 60 Vbeta primers were used for the PCR. Sequencing used immunoSEQ multiplex PCR; TCRdb keeps in-frame clones, though not all of them. The data contain about 140,000 clones, roughly 75% of them seen just once; the ten biggest clones take up 2.5% to 3%. The sample taken for sequencing was PBMCs. The receptors were gathered from a female donor in good health and CMV-seronegative.

This clone was observed a single time. Here the CDR3 DNA reads TGTGCCAGCAGCCCTGGACTAGCGGCCCCCTACAATGAGCAGTTCTTC. This gives the protein CASSPGLAAPYNEQFF. The gene calls are TRBV27 and TRBJ2-1, with 10 bases that match TRBD2. Trimming removed 6 bases from V and 2 bases from J; junction bases left unmatched: 7. CDR3 length: 16 amino acids. Germline V lookup: CDR1 MNHEY, CDR2 SMNVEV (reference sequence).

This clone was observed a handful of times. This sequence joins TRBV6-1 and TRBJ1-5, with 8 bases identical to TRBD1. The CDR3 loop spans 14 amino acids. The junction had 7 bases not matched to a gene; V was cut back by 7 bases and J by 5 bases. CDR1 is MNHNS and CDR2 is SASEGT in the germline V gene. In DNA, the CDR3 is TGTGCCAGCATCGACAGGGGATCGGATCAGCCCCAGCATTTT. Protein sequence: CASIDRGSDQPQHF.

The chain employs TRBV18 and TRBJ2-2; D is uncertain. Per the germline V gene, CDR1 is KGHSH and CDR2 is LQKENI. CDR3 length: 13 amino acids. V was pared by 3 bases and J by 5 bases, with 7 bases between. The CDR3 loop reads CASSPPPTGELFF. Written as DNA, the CDR3 is TGTGCCAGCTCACCTCCCCCTACCGGGGAGCTGTTTTTT.

The CDR3 is CASSMGRAVGMDSDYTF. The CDR3 nucleotides read TGTGCCAGTAGTATGGGGAGGGCAGTCGGAATGGATTCAGACTACACCTTC. V gene TRBV19 combines with J gene TRBJ1-2, with D unresolved. CDR1 and CDR2 from the germline V gene are LNHDA and SQIVND (reference sequence). The V and J ends lost 3 bases and 10 bases respectively, with 27 bases between them. The CDR3 loop spans 17 amino acids.

This chain links TRBV19 with TRBJ1-5; possibly TRBD1 for D (6 bases). Germline CDR1 and CDR2: LNHDA and SQIVND (reference sequence). V dropped 3 bases and J dropped 1 base, with 16 bases sitting between them. The CDR3 loop spans 17 amino acids. The chain's CDR3 is CASSISRGAGSNQPQHF. The CDR3 DNA is TGTGCCAGTAGTATTTCTCGGGGGGCTGGAAGCAATCAGCCCCAGCATTTT.

V is TRBV7-2 and J is TRBJ2-1; D is unresolved. Trimming took 8 bases from V and 0 from J, leaving 17 bases between them. This CDR3 is 16 amino acids long. Looked up from germline, CDR1 is SGHTA and CDR2 is FQGNSA. The CDR3 DNA sequence: TGTGCCAGCTCGTCCCTTAGCACCCGCTCCTACAATGAGCAGTTCTTC. It codes for CASSSLSTRSYNEQFF.

This chain connects TRBV5-1 to TRBJ2-5; TRBD1 matches 7 bases. From germline, CDR1 is SGHRS and CDR2 YFSETQ. The CDR3 loop spans 15 amino acids. The V gene end was trimmed by 0 bases and the J gene end by 4 bases; junction bases not matched to a gene: 6. In DNA, the CDR3 is TGCGCCAGCAGCTTGGGGACAGGCGCCATAGAGACCCAGTACTTC. Encoded protein: CASSLGTGAIETQYF.

The CDR3 DNA reads TGTGCCAGCAGCTTAGCCCCCGGACAGGGGGCCTACGAGCAGTACTTC. Translated: CASSLAPGQGAYEQYF. The chain joins TRBV7-2 to TRBJ2-5; 10 bases line up with TRBD1. The tail of the sequence fits TRBJ2-7 better, so the J call may be wrong. The CDR3 has 16 residues. The germline V gene has CDR1 SGHTA and CDR2 FQGNSA.

The rearrangement links TRBV9 to TRBJ2-7, with TRBD2 matching 8 bases. The junction had 7 bases not matched to a gene; V was cut back by 4 bases and J by 1 base. The CDR3 totals 15 residues. Per germline, CDR1 SGDLS and CDR2 YYNGEE. The CDR3 nucleotides read TGTGCCAGCAGCCCTACCGGGGGGGTTTCCTACGAGCAGTACTTC. It codes for CASSPTGGVSYEQYF.

A single count supports this clone. J is TRBJ2-7 and V is TRBV7-6; 9 bases match TRBD2. CDR3 size: 17 residues. Germline V gene lookup returns CDR1 SGHVS and CDR2 FNYEAQ. The J segment lost 3 bases and the V segment lost 2 bases, leaving 11 bases of the junction unmatched. This chain's CDR3 is CASSLQPNSGRGYEQYF. DNA for the CDR3: TGTGCCAGCAGCTTACAACCCAATAGCGGGAGAGGCTACGAGCAGTACTTC.

The chain has TRBV7-2 and TRBJ2-7; 12 positions match TRBD2. CDR1 is SGHTA, CDR2 FQGNSA, per germline. V trimming: 5 bases; J trimming: 6 bases; junction bases outside the gene matches: 5. The CDR3 contains 14 residues. CDR3 protein: CASSPSGGAPEQYF. CDR3 DNA sequence: TGTGCCAGCAGCCCTAGCGGGGGGGCCCCCGAGCAGTACTTC.

The chain couples TRBV19 to TRBJ2-2; 13 bases are a match to TRBD2. The V gene's germline CDR1 is LNHDA and CDR2 SQIVND (reference sequence). The CDR3 length is 17 residues. J was trimmed by 0 bases and V by 5 bases; bases with no gene match: 3. CDR3 nucleotides: TGTGCCAGTAGTGAGGGGACTAGCGGGGCGAACACCGGGGAGCTGTTTTTT. Translation gives CASSEGTSGANTGELFF. Full variable domain (rest looked up from reference TRBV19 and TRBJ2-2): DGGITQSPKYLFRKEGQNVTLSCEQNLNHDAMYWYRQDPGQGLRLIYYSQIVNDFQKGDIAEGYSVSREKKESFPLTVTSAQKNPTAFYLCASSEGTSGANTGELFFGEGSRLTVL.

The V call is TRBV5-1, the J call TRBJ1-6; D might be TRBD1 (6 bases). The germline gives CDR1 SGHRS, CDR2 YFSETQ. CDR3 length: 16 amino acids. V lost 1 base, J lost 7 bases, and 15 bases lay in between. The CDR3 coding sequence is TGCGCCAGCAGCTTGCGGGAACAGGGATTAAATTCACCCCTCCACTTT. As protein: CASSLREQGLNSPLHF.

The CDR3 bases are TGTGCCAGCAGTGAGGCGCGGGGCAATCAGCCCCAGCATTTT. Translated: CASSEARGNQPQHF. This chain joins TRBV6-1 and TRBJ1-5; D gene unclear. Trimming stripped 3 bases from V and 2 bases from J, with 8 bases between. CDR3 length equals 14 residues. Germline loops: CDR1 MNHNS, CDR2 SASEGT.